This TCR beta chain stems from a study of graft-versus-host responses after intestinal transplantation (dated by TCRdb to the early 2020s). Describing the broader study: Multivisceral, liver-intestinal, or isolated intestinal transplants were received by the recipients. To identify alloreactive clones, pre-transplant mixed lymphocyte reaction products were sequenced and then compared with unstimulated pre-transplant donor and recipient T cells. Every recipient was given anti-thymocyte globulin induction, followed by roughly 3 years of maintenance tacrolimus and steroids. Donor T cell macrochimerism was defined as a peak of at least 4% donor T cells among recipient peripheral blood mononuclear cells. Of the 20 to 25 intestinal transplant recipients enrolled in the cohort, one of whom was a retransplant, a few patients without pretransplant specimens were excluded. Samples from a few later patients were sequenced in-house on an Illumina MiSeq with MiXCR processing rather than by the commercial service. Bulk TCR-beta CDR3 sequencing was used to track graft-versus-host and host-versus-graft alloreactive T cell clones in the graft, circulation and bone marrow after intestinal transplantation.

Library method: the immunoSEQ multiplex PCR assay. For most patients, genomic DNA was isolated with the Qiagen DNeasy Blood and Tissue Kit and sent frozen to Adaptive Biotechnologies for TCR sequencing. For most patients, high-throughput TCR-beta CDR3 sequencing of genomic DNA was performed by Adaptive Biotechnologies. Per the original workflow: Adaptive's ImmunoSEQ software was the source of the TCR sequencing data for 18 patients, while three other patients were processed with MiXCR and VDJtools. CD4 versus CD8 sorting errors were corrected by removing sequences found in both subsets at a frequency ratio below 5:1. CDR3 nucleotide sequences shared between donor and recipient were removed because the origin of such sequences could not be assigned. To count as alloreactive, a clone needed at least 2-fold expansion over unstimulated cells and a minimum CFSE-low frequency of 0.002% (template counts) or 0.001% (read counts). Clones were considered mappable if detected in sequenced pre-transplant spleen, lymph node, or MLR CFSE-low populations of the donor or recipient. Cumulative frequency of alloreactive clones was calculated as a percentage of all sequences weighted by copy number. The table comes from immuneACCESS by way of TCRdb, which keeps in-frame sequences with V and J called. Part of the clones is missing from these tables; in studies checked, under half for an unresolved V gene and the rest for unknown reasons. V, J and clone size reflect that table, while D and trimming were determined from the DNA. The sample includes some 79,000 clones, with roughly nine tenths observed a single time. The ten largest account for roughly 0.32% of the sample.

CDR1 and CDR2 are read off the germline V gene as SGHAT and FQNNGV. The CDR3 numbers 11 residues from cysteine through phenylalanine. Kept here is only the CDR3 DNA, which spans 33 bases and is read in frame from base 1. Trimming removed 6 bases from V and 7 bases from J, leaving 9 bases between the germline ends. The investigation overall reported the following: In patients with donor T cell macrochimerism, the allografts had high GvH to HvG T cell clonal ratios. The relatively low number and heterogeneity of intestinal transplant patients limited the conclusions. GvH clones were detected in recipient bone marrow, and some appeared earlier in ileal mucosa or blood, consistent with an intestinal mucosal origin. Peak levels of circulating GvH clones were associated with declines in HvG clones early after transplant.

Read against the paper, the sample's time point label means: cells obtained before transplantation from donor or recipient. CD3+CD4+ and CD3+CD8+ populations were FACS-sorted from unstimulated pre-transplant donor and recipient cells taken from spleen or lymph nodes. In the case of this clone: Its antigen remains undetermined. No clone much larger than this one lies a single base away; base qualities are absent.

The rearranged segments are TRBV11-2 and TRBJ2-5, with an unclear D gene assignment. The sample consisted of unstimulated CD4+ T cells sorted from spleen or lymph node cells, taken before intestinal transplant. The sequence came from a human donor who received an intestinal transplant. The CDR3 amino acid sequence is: CASSYTLTQYF. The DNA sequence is TGTGCCAGCAGTTATACTTTGACCCAGTACTTC.